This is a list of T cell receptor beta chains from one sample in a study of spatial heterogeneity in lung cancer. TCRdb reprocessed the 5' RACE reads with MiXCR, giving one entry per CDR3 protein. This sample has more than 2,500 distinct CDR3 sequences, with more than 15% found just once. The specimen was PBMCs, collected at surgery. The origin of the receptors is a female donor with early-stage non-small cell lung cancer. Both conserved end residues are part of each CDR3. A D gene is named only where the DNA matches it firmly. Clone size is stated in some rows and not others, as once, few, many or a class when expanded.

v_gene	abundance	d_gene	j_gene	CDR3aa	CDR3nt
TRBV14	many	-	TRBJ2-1	CASSQGGGGQFF	TGTGCCAGCAGCCAGGGAGGAGGTGGGCAGTTCTTC
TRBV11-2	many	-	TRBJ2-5	CASSLGPYSRTQYF	TGTGCCAGCAGTTTAGGGCCCTACTCACGGACCCAGTACTTC
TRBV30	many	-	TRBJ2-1	CACTRGYGGINEQFF	TGTGCCTGTACAAGGGGATACGGAGGGATCAATGAGCAGTTCTTC
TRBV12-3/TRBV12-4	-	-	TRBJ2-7	CASSPIYYEQYF	TGTGCCAGCAGTCCTATCTACTACGAGCAGTACTTC
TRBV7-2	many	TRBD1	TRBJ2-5	CASSLWGTGSGETQYF	TGTGCCAGCAGCCTGTGGGGGACAGGGAGCGGGGAGACCCAGTACTTC
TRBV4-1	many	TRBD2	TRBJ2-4	CASSDTSGQNIQYF	TGCGCCAGCAGTGACACTAGCGGGCAAAACATTCAGTACTTC
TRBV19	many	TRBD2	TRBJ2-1	CASREGPSYNEQFF	TGTGCCAGCAGGGAGGGCCCATCCTACAATGAGCAGTTCTTC
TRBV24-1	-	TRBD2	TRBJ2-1	CATSDPGRLIGKQFF	TGTGCCACCAGTGACCCCGGGAGGTTAATAGGGAAGCAGTTCTTC
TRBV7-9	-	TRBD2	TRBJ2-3	CASSLGLDRYF	TGTGCCAGCAGCTTGGGACTAGATCGGTATTTT
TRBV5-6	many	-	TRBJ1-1	CASSLSENTEAFF	TGTGCCAGCAGCTTGTCCGAGAACACTGAAGCTTTCTTT
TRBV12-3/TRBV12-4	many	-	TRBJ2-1	CASSPGRNEQFF	TGTGCCAGCAGTCCAGGGCGAAATGAGCAGTTCTTC
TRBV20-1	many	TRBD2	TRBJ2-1	CSAPDGGRYNEQFF	TGCAGTGCCCCCGACGGCGGGAGGTACAATGAGCAGTTCTTC
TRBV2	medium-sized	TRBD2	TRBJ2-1	CASSERELAEGSYNEQFF	TGTGCCAGCAGTGAAAGGGAACTAGCGGAGGGGTCCTACAATGAGCAGTTCTTC
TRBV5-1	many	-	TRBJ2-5	CASSSDRQETQYF	TGCGCCAGCAGCTCGGACAGACAAGAGACCCAGTACTTC
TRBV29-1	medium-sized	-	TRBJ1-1	CSVATWTAPQEAFF	TGCAGCGTTGCCACTTGGACGGCCCCCCAAGAAGCTTTCTTT
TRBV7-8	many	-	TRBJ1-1	CASSLGDTRAEAFF	TGTGCCAGCAGCTTAGGGGACACCAGGGCTGAAGCTTTCTTT
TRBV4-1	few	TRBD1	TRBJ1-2	CASSQRQGSHGYTF	TGCGCCAGCAGCCAGCGACAGGGTTCACATGGCTACACCTTC
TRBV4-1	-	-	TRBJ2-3	CASSLYTGTDTQYF	TGCGCCAGCAGCCTTTATACAGGAACAGATACGCAGTATTTT
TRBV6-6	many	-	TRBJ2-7	CASRPTTGTSSSYEQYF	TGTGCCAGCAGGCCAACTACCGGGACATCGAGCTCCTACGAGCAGTACTTC
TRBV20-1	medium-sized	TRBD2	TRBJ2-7	CSARGASGRKLSYEQYF	TGCAGTGCCCGAGGGGCTAGCGGGAGGAAATTGTCGTACGAGCAGTACTTC
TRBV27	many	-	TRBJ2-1	CASSPPRTPRGEQFF	TGTGCCAGCAGTCCCCCCCGGACTCCAAGGGGAGAGCAGTTCTTC
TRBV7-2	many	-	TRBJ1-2	CASSSYPAAGYTF	TGTGCCAGCAGCTCCTACCCCGCCGCGGGCTACACCTTC
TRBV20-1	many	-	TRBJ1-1	CSARPGFAEAFF	TGCAGTGCCCGGCCCGGGTTCGCTGAAGCTTTCTTT
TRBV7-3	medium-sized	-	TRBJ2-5	CASSLTGGETQYF	TGTGCCAGCAGCTTAACGGGGGGAGAGACCCAGTACTTC
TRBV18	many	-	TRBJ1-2	CASARGYNYGYTF	TGTGCCAGCGCCCGGGGCTATAACTATGGCTACACCTTC
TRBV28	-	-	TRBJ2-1	CASSSPLNEQFF	TGTGCCAGCAGTTCTCCCCTTAATGAGCAGTTCTTC
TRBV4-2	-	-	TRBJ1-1	CASSQGPYEAFF	TGTGCCAGCAGCCAGGGACCCTATGAAGCTTTCTTT
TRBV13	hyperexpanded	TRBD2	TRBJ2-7	CASSPLADGGVYEQYF	TGTGCCAGCAGCCCACTAGCGGACGGAGGGGTATATGAGCAGTACTTC
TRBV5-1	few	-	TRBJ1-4	CASSLAGRSEKLFF	TGCGCCAGCAGCTTGGCAGGGCGCAGTGAAAAACTGTTTTTT